A selection of T cell receptor beta chains follows, all from one sample in a study of shared clonotypes between healthy human individuals. TCRdb's table, derived via immunoSEQ multiplex PCR, lists solely in-frame clones and lacks some. Found here are over 2 million clones, approximately 95% of them singletons; the top ten hold 0.13%. The sample consisted of naive CD4+ T cells sorted from blood. All receptors come from a man aged 18 to 30 in good health. Each CDR3 is given with its conserved first and last residue.

v_call	cdr3_aa
TRBV5-1	CASSPSGGGPSDTQYF
TRBV28	CASSLKAVGVTEAFF
TRBV6-6	CASSYVGANYGYTF
TRBV6-5	CASSLTSGSYEQYF
TRBV2	CARRTSGNNEQFF
TRBV7-2	CASRLRGSETQYF
TRBV7-8	CASSTGQVVDEQFF
TRBV7-9	CASSLAYGTSGGLLDEQYF
TRBV5-4	CASSQMWNTEAFF
TRBV6-1	CASSDRTWNTGELFF
TRBV27	CASRRTSGGRDTQYF
TRBV19	CASSPGGWNSPLHF
TRBV25-1	CASREGAGGPYEQYF
TRBV10-3	CAISESTSAIYEQYF
TRBV6-6	CASTPDSSSYEQYF
TRBV5-6	CASSFRQAGTNEKLFF
TRBV6-5	CASSYQGTANYGYTF
TRBV6-1	CASSGDRGREQYF
TRBV5-1	CASSTGLAGGQETQYF
TRBV6-1	CASSRQGGGYTF
TRBV4-1	CASSHLTGAPETQYF
TRBV5-1	CASSLAGTSEQYF
TRBV19	CASSTTSGGTDTQYF
TRBV4-3	CASSPHGGEQYF
TRBV18	CATSSGSSYEQYF
TRBV4-3	CASSQDFRGDYGYTF
TRBV5-1	CASSLQTGGSYEQYF
TRBV4-3	CASSQAGLGKETQYF
TRBV5-1	CASRGSVGAQYF
TRBV4-1	CASSQDRSLRGYGYTF
TRBV5-1	CASSLVGGDTGELFF
TRBV6-5	CASSRGGSNQPQHF
TRBV6-5	CASISGTAIYTF
TRBV5-1	CASRALRSTNEKLFF
TRBV2	CASSEFSGNTGELFF
TRBV10-3	CAISEERDSSPLHF
TRBV7-3	CASSLGTGYEQYF
TRBV11-2	CASSLEGQAQETQYF